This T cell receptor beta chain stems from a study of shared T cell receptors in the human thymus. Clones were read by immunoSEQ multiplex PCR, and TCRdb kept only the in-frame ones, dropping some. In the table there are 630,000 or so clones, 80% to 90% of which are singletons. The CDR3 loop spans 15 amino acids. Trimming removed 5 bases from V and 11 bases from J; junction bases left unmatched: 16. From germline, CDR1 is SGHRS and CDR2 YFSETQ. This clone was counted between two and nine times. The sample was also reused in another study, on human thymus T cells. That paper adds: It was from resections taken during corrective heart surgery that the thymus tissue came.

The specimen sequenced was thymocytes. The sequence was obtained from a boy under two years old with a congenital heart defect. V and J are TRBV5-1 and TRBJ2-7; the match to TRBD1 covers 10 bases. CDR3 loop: CASSLIRGQGMTEYF. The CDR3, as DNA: TGCGCCAGCAGTTTGATCCGGGGACAGGGGATGACGGAGTACTTC.